The 7 T cell receptor beta chains given below trace back to one sample, sequenced in a study of CD8+ T cells in alopecia areata (dated by TCRdb to between 2017 and 2018). The sample's time point, from its label and the paper: baseline before oral tofacitinib. The library relied on the immunoSEQ multiplex PCR assay. For TCR sequencing, RNA was extracted from every sample and reverse transcribed into cDNA to serve as template. TCRdb re-hosts the immuneACCESS table, in-frame sequences only. Its copies lack some clones; in the studies checked, an unresolved V gene accounts for under half of them, and the cause for the rest is not known. This sample lists approximately 150,000 clones; roughly 66% were detected once. Of the sample, roughly an eighth falls within the top ten clones. The sequencing here drew on CD8+ T cells sorted from blood, taken at week 0. The receptor set was obtained from a human donor with alopecia areata.

V usage is TRBV4-2 and J usage is TRBJ2-2, with 9 nucleotides matching TRBD1. Germline-derived CDR1 and CDR2 are LGHNA and YNFKEQ. Germline trimming cut 0 bases from V and 7 bases from J; bases unmatched to any gene: 12. CDR3 length equals 18 residues. The CDR3 sequence is CASSQDYSGQGFVGELFF. In DNA form, the CDR3 reads TGTGCCAGCAGCCAAGATTACTCGGGACAGGGATTCGTCGGGGAGCTGTTTTTT.

This clone was detected only once. The chain recombines TRBV30 with TRBJ1-1; D is ambiguous. Germline values: CDR1 GTSNPN, CDR2 SVGIG (reference sequence). This CDR3 has 13 amino acids. Trimming removed 0 bases from V and 0 bases from J, with 5 bases in between. The CDR3 DNA sequence: TGTGCCTGGAGTGTACCGATGAACACTGAAGCTTTCTTT. Its protein is CAWSVPMNTEAFF.

The chain links TRBV11-2 to TRBJ1-2, with 7 bases fitting TRBD1. This CDR3 has 16 residues. Unmatched junction bases numbered 6, after V lost 0 bases and J lost 2 bases. Germline CDR1 and CDR2: SGHAT and FQNNGV. CDR3 sequence: CASSLEGGLTNYGYTF. The CDR3 DNA is TGTGCCAGCAGCTTAGAAGGGGGCCTAACAAACTATGGCTACACCTTC. Full variable domain (remainder filled in from reference TRBV11-2 and TRBJ1-2): EAGVAQSPRYKIIEKRQSVAFWCNPISGHATLYWYQQILGQGPKLLIQFQNNGVVDDSQLPKDRFSAERLKGVDSTLKIQPAKLEDSAVYLCASSLEGGLTNYGYTFGSGTRLTVV.

This chain joins TRBV30 and TRBJ2-1; 9 nucleotides match TRBD2. Trimming at V came to 5 bases and at J to 4 bases, leaving 6 bases not matched to a gene. Per germline, CDR1 GTSNPN and CDR2 SVGIG (reference sequence). The CDR3 loop spans 14 amino acids. In DNA, the CDR3 is TGTGCCTGGTTTAGCGGGGGATTTTACAATGAGCAGTTCTTC. Translating gives CAWFSGGFYNEQFF.

This clone was detected a few times. V is TRBV29-1 and J is TRBJ2-3; 8 bases are a match to TRBD1. Trimming took 4 bases from V and 4 from J; bases not matched to a gene: 7. Per germline, CDR1 SQVTM and CDR2 ANQGSEA. This CDR3 contains 14 residues. CDR3 amino acids: CSVVEQGAPDTQYF. The CDR3, as DNA: TGCAGCGTTGTCGAGCAGGGGGCTCCAGATACGCAGTATTTT.

The rearrangement joins TRBV6-5 to TRBJ2-7; 12 bases match TRBD1. The V gene end was trimmed by 6 bases and the J gene end by 2 bases; junction bases not matched to a gene: 5. This CDR3 has 15 amino acids. The germline V gene has CDR1 MNHEY and CDR2 SVGAGI. This CDR3 is CASSPGDRGPYEQYF. Here the CDR3 DNA reads TGTGCCAGCAGCCCAGGGGACAGGGGGCCCTACGAGCAGTACTTC.

This clone was detected only a few times. The V call is TRBV30, the J call TRBJ2-2; D is possibly TRBD2 (5 bases). CDR1 is GTSNPN, CDR2 SVGIG, per germline (reference sequence). V was pared by 6 bases and J by 5 bases, with 16 bases between. The CDR3 runs 14 residues. DNA of the CDR3: TGTGCCTGCCAGAGGCCCCCGGGGACCGGGGAGCTGTTTTTT. It yields the protein CACQRPPGTGELFF.